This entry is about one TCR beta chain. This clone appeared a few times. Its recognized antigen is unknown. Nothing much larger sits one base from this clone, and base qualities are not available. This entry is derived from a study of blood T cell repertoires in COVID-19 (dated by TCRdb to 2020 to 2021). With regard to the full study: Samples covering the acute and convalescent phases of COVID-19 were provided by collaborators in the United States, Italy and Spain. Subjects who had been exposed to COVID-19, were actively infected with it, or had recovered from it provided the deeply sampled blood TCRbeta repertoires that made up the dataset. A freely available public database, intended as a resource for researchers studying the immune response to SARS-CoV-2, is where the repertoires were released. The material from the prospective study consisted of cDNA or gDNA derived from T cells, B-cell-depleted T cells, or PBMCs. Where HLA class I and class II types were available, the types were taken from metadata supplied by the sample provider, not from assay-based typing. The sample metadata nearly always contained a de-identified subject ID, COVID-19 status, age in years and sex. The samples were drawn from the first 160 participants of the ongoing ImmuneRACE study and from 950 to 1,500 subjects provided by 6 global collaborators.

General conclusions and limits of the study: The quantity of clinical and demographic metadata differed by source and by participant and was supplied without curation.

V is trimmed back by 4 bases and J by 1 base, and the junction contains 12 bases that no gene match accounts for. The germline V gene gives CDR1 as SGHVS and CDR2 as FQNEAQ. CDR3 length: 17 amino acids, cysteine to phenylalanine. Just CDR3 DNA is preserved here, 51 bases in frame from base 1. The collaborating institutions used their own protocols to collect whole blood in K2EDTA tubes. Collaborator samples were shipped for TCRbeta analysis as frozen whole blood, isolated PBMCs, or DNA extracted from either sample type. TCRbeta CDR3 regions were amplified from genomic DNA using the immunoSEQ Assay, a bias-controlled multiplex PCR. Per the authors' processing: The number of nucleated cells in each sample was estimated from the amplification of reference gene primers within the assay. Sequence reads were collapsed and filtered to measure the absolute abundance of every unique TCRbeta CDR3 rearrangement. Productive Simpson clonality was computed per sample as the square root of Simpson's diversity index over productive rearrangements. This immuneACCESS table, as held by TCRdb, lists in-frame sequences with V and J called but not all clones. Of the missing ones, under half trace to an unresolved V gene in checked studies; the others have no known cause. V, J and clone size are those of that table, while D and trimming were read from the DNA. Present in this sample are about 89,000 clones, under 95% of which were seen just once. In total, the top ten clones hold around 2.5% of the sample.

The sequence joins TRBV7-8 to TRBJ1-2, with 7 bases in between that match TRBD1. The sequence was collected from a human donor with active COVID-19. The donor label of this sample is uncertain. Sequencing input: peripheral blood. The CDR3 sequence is CASSSRTGQADNYGYTF. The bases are TGTGCCAGCAGCTCCCGGACCGGACAGGCAGATAACTATGGCTACACCTTC.